The 17 T cell receptor beta chains given below trace back to one sample, sequenced in a study of blood T cell repertoires in COVID-19. TCRdb's copy holds only in-frame clones and misses some; the assay was immunoSEQ multiplex PCR. The sample comprises 350,000 or so clones, 90% of which are singletons, and about 7% rests with the top ten. Sequences were obtained from peripheral blood. These TCRs come from a man between 18 and 35 years old with active or convalescent COVID-19.

J is TRBJ1-4 and V is TRBV13, with 11 bases aligning to TRBD1. The V gene's germline CDR1 is PRHDT and CDR2 FYEKMQ (reference sequence). J gave up 7 bases and V 4 bases, and 5 bases lay outside the gene matches. The CDR3 consists of 15 residues. CDR3 protein: CASSWTGGVGEKLFF. CDR3 coding DNA: TGTGCCAGCAGCTGGACAGGGGGCGTGGGTGAAAAACTGTTTTTT.

The V gene is TRBV10-3, the J gene TRBJ2-7, with TRBD1 matching over 7 bases. The CDR3 length is 17 residues. Losses at the gene ends were 0 bases for V and 0 bases for J; bases not matched to a gene: 8. Germline V lookup: CDR1 ENHRY, CDR2 SYGVKD. The CDR3 DNA is TGTGCCATCAGTGAGTCGAGGCCGGGACAGAGCTCCTACGAGCAGTACTTC. Its protein is CAISESRPGQSSYEQYF.

As regards this clone: At one of its ends the junction is not consistent with the germline gene, which may arise from a read error. DNA for the CDR3: TGTGCCAGCTCACCACCGGAAGACAGGGCTAAAGAAAAACTGTTTTTT. The encoded protein is CASSPPEDRAKEKLFF. V is TRBV18 and J is TRBJ1-4, with TRBD1 matching 7 bases. CDR1 is KGHSH and CDR2 is LQKENI in the germline V gene. The CDR3 has 16 residues.

The chain links TRBV19 to TRBJ2-1; 11 bases are a match to TRBD2. CDR1 LNHDA and CDR2 SQIVND come from the germline V gene (reference sequence). The V gene end was trimmed by 3 bases and the J gene end by 5 bases; junction bases not matched to a gene: 3. The CDR3 sequence is 15 residues long. CDR3 coding DNA: TGTGCCAGTAGTATGATGACTAGCGGGGACAATGAGCAGTTCTTC. Its protein is CASSMMTSGDNEQFF.

This chain uses TRBV6-5 with TRBJ1-6; D possibly corresponds to TRBD1 (5 bases). Germline V CDR1 and CDR2: MNHEY, SVGAGI. CDR3 length equals 14 residues. V was clipped by 2 bases and J by 4 bases, with 6 bases between them. In nucleotides, the CDR3 is TGTGCCAGCAGTTACCGACAGTATAATTCACCCCTCCACTTT. Translating it yields CASSYRQYNSPLHF.

The V and J genes are TRBV10-3 and TRBJ1-1; the match to TRBD1 covers 8 bases. Trimming cost V 6 bases and J 0 bases; bases outside gene matches: 6. The germline V gene has CDR1 ENHRY and CDR2 SYGVKD. This CDR3 has 15 residues. The CDR3 region is CAIRNPGQVNTEAFF. CDR3 DNA sequence: TGTGCCATCAGAAACCCGGGACAGGTGAACACTGAAGCTTTCTTT.

The chain couples TRBV7-9 to TRBJ1-1, with 10 bases aligning to TRBD1. The CDR3 spans 17 residues. V was pared by 4 bases and J by 3 bases, with 11 bases of the junction left unmatched. CDR1 and CDR2 from the germline V gene are SEHNR and FQNEAQ (reference sequence). CDR3 loop: CASSSRLGTGADTEAFF. The CDR3 DNA reads as TGTGCCAGCAGCTCCCGCCTCGGGACAGGGGCCGACACTGAAGCTTTCTTT.

The gene calls are TRBV7-9 and TRBJ1-2; 11 bases align to TRBD1. The trim removed 1 base at V and 7 bases at J, leaving 8 bases unmatched. Germline assignment: CDR1 SEHNR and CDR2 FQNEAQ (reference sequence). This CDR3 is 16 amino acids long. For the CDR3, the DNA is TGTGCCAGCAGCTTAGTCCCCGGGACAGGGGGAGGTGGCTACACCTTC. The encoded protein is CASSLVPGTGGGGYTF.

The genes are TRBV3-1 (or the pseudogene TRBV3-2) and TRBJ1-1; 7 bases align to TRBD1. Germline CDR1 reads LGHDT; CDR2 reads YNNKEL (reference sequence). CDR3 size: 13 residues. V was pared by 8 bases and J by 4 bases, with 7 bases of the junction left unmatched. CDR3: CASVRQGTTEAFF. CDR3 DNA: TGTGCCAGCGTCAGACAGGGAACCACTGAAGCTTTCTTT.

This clone was detected a few times. V is TRBV5-1 and J is TRBJ2-7, with D tentatively TRBD1 (5 bases). Trimming removed 1 base from V and 3 bases from J, with 17 bases in between. The V gene's germline CDR1 is SGHRS and CDR2 YFSETQ. This CDR3 contains 16 residues. CDR3 sequence reads: CASSLPPGPFDYEQYF. Here the CDR3 DNA reads TGCGCCAGCAGCTTGCCTCCAGGGCCTTTTGACTACGAGCAGTACTTC.

The chain recombines TRBV7-9 with TRBJ1-3; a possible D gene is TRBD1 (6 bases). The V gene lost 11 bases and the J gene lost 0 bases, with 8 bases spanning the gap. The CDR3 is made up of 12 amino acids. The germline CDR1 and CDR2 sequences are SEHNR and FQNEAQ (reference sequence). CDR3 nucleotide sequence: TGTGCCTTGGACAGCTCTGGAAACACCATATATTTT. It codes for CALDSSGNTIYF. Together with reference TRBV7-9 and TRBJ1-3, the CDR3 gives the full variable domain: DTGVSQNPRHKITKRGQNVTFRCDPISEHNRLYWYRQTLGQGPEFLTYFQNEAQLEKSRLLSDRFSAERPKGSFSTLEIQRTEQGDSAMYLCALDSSGNTIYFGEGSWLTVV.

This rearrangement joins TRBV6-5 to TRBJ2-1, with D unclear. Trimming left V 6 bases short and J 2 bases short, with 8 bases between. The CDR3 loop spans 13 amino acids. CDR1 is MNHEY, CDR2 SVGAGI, per germline. CDR3 protein: CASSPRAYNEQFF. CDR3 bases: TGTGCCAGCAGCCCCCGAGCCTACAATGAGCAGTTCTTC.

This chain uses TRBV7-9 with TRBJ1-2; a weak D match, TRBD1 (6 bases). Germline V CDR1 and CDR2: SEHNR, FQNEAQ (reference sequence). The V gene lost 5 bases and the J gene lost 4 bases, with 14 bases spanning the gap. The CDR3 runs 14 residues. The CDR3 reads CASSPVDSAYGYTF. The CDR3 region has the DNA TGTGCCAGCAGCCCAGTGGACAGTGCCTATGGCTACACCTTC. The full variable domain, completed using reference TRBV7-9 and TRBJ1-2, is DTGVSQNPRHKITKRGQNVTFRCDPISEHNRLYWYRQTLGQGPEFLTYFQNEAQLEKSRLLSDRFSAERPKGSFSTLEIQRTEQGDSAMYLCASSPVDSAYGYTFGSGTRLTVV.

This chain uses TRBV7-3 with TRBJ2-3, with D perhaps matching TRBD2 (6 bases). The germline CDR1 and CDR2 sequences are SGHTA and FQGTGA. There are 15 residues in the CDR3. V lost 4 bases and J lost 0, with 11 bases in between. The CDR3: CASSSGELSTDTQYF. CDR3 nucleotide sequence: TGTGCCAGCAGCTCGGGAGAGCTGAGCACAGATACGCAGTATTTT.

The count of this clone is one. The chain couples TRBV19 to TRBJ1-4; D is perhaps TRBD1 (5 bases). V was pared by 2 bases and J by 4 bases, with 14 bases between. Germline V lookup: CDR1 LNHDA, CDR2 SQIVND (reference sequence). This CDR3 has 16 residues. The chain's CDR3 is CASSIMSTVSNEKLFF. The CDR3 DNA reads TGTGCCAGTAGTATAATGTCGACAGTTAGTAATGAAAAACTGTTTTTT.

This clone was detected only once. V gene TRBV5-4 combines with J gene TRBJ2-7; 7 nucleotides align to TRBD1. The V segment lost 3 bases and the J segment 4 bases; nucleotides outside the gene matches: 7. CDR3 length: 14 residues. Germline V gives CDR1 SGHNT, CDR2 YYREEE (reference sequence). CDR3 sequence: CASSSGQPIYEQYF. In nucleotides, the CDR3 is TGTGCCAGCAGCTCGGGACAGCCGATATACGAGCAGTACTTC.

A remark on this clone: Other DNA sequences from this sample encode an identical CDR3 as well. J is TRBJ1-6 and V is TRBV6-5; 8 bases line up with TRBD1. The ends lost 5 bases at V and 7 bases at J; junction bases unmatched: 4. This CDR3 is 14 amino acids long. Germline lookup yields CDR1 MNHEY and CDR2 SVGAGI. As DNA, the CDR3 is TGTGCCAGCAGTAGGACAGGGTCAAATTCACCCCTCCACTTT. Protein product: CASSRTGSNSPLHF.